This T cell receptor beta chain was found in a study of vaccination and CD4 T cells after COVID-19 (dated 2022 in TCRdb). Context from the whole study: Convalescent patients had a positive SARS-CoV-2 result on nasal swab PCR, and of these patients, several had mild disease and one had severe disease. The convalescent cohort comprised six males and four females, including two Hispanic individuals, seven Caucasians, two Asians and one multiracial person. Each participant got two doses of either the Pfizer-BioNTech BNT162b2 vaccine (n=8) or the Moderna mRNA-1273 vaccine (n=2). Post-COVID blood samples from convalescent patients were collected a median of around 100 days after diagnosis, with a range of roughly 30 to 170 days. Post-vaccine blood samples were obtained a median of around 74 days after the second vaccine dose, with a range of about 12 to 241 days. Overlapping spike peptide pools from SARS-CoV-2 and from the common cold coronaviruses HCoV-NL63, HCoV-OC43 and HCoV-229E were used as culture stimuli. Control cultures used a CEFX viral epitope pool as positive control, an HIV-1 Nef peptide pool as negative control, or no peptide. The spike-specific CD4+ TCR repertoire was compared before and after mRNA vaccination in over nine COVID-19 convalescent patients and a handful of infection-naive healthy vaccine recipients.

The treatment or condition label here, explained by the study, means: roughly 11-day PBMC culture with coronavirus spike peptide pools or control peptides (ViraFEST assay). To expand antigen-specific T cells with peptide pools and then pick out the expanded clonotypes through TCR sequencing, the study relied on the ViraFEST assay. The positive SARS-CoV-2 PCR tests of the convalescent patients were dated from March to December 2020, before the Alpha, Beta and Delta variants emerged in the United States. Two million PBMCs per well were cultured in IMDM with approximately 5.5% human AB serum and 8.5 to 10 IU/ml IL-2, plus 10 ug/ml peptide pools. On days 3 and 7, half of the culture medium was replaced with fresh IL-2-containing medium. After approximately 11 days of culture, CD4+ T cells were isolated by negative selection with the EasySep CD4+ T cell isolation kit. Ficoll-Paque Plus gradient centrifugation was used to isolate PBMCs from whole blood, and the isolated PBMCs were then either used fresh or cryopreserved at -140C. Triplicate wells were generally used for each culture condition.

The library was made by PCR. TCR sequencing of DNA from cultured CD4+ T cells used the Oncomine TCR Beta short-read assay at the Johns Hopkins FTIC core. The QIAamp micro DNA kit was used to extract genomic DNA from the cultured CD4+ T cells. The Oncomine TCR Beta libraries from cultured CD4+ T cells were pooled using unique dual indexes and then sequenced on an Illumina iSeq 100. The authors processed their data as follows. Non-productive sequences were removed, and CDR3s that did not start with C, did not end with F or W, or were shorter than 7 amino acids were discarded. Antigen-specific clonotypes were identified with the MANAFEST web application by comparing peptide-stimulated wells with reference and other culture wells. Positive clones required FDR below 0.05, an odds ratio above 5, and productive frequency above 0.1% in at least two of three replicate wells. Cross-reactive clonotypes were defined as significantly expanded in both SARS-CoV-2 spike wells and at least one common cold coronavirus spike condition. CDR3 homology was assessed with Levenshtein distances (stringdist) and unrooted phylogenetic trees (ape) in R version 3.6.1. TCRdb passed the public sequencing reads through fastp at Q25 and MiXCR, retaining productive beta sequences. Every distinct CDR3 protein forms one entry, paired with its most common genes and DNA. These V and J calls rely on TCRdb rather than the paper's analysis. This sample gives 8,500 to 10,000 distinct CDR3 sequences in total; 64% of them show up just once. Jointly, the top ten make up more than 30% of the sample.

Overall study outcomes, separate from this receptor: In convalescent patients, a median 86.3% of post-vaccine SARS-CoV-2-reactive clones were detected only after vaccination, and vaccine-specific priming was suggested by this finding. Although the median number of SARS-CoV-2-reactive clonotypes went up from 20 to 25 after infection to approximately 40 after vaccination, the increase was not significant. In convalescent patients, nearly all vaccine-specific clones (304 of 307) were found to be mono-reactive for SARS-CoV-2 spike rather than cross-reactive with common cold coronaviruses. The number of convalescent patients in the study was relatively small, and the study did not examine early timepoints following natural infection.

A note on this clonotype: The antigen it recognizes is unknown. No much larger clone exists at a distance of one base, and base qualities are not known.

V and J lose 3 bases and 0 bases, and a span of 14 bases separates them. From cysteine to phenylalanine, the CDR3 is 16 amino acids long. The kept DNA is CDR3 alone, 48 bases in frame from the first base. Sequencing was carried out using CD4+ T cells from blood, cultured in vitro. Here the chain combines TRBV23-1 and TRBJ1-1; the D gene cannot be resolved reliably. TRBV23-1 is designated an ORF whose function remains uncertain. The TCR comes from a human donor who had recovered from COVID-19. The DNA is TGCGCCAGCAGTCATCAATCTCCAGGAGTGAACACTGAAGCTTTCTTT. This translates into CASSHQSPGVNTEAFF.